This T cell receptor (beta chain) derives from a study of T-cell reconstitution after alpha-beta-depleted transplantation in children. From germline, CDR1 is MGHRA and CDR2 YSYEKL. Deletions cut 1 base from V and 7 bases from J, with 8 bases between. This CDR3 is built from 13 residues. This clonotype was seen more than once but under ten times. The target antigen is unknown. Findings of the study overall: At around two months after transplant, the alpha-beta T cells were reportedly derived from several hundred expanded clones that came from non-depleted graft cells. From surviving recipient T cells and thymic progenitors came the high day-60 TCRbeta diversity observed in some patients. A year post-transplant, T-cell counts and diversity derived mostly from newly produced T cells.

Unique molecular identifiers were built into the TCRbeta library. Each CDR3 protein is one row after TCRdb ran MiXCR on the PCR reads. This sample has about 110,000 distinct CDR3 sequences, with about 6% found just once. The clonotype was recovered from a male patient between 2 and 10 years old who had a stem cell transplant for acute lymphoblastic leukemia, so the T cells may come from the graft donor. The J gene is TRBJ1-5, the V gene TRBV4-1; D gene uncertain. Sequenced here: PBMCs, mostly from graft donor cells, sampled 360 days after TCRalphabeta/CD19-depleted stem cell transplant. The DNA for the CDR3 is TGCGCCAGCAGCCAAGCCCCGGGACAGCCCCAGCATTTT. Translated: CASSQAPGQPQHF.